This entry concerns a single TCR beta chain. This sample is part of a study of T cells in Graves' hyperthyroidism and ophthalmopathy. The study left out patients who had uncontrolled infection, other autoimmune disease, pregnancy or lactation. The CDR3 has 14 residues. From germline, CDR1 is ENHRY and CDR2 SYGVKD. V was pared by 9 bases and J by 0 bases, with 14 bases between. It was RNA transcripts that yielded the amplified TCR beta CDR3 regions. The HTBI primer set served for first-round RT-PCR of the TCR CDR3. MiXCR was run by TCRdb on the multiplex PCR reads, yielding one entry per CDR3 protein. The table lists 500,000 to 600,000 distinct CDR3 sequences, around 43% of them singletons.

Sequencing used peripheral blood or thyroid tissue (not recorded which). The sequence was collected from an adult woman with Graves' disease, either hyperthyroidism or ophthalmopathy (not recorded which). This chain connects TRBV10-3 to TRBJ1-2, with a possible D match to TRBD1 (6 bases). CDR3: CAIANRDANYGYTF. The CDR3, as DNA: TGTGCCATAGCAAACAGGGACGCTAACTATGGCTACACCTTC.